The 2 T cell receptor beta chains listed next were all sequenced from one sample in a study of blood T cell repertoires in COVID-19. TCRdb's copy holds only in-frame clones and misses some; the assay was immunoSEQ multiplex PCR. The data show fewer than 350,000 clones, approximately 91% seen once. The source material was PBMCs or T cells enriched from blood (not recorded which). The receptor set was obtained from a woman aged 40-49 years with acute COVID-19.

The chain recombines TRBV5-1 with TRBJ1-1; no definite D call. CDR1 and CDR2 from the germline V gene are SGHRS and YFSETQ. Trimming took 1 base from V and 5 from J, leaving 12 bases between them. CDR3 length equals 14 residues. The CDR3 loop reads CASSLTVGKTEAFF. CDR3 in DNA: TGCGCCAGCAGCTTGACAGTCGGTAAAACTGAAGCTTTCTTT. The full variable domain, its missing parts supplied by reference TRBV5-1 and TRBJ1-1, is KAGVTQTPRYLIKTRGQQVTLSCSPISGHRSVSWYQQTPGQGLQFLFEYFSETQRNKGNFPGRFSGRQFSNSRSEMNVSTLELGDSALYLCASSLTVGKTEAFFGQGTRLTVV.

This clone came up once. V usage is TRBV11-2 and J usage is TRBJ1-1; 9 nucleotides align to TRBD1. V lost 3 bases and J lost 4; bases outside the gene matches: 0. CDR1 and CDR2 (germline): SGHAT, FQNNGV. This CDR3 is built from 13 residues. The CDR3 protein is CASSLGQGTEAFF. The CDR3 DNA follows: TGTGCCAGCAGCTTGGGACAGGGCACTGAAGCTTTCTTT.